Below, 5 T cell receptor beta chains from the same sample are listed, as sequenced in a study of blood T cell repertoires in COVID-19. Repertoires were generated with immunoSEQ multiplex PCR, while TCRdb's copy carries only in-frame clones and drops some. The sample holds 250,000 to 400,000 clones; roughly 90% are singletons and the top ten take under 3.5%. The sample was peripheral blood. The receptors were sampled from a woman aged 30 to 39 with COVID-19, enrolled during active disease.

The V gene is TRBV2, the J gene TRBJ2-7; 15 bases line up with TRBD2. Looked up from germline, CDR1 is SNHLY and CDR2 is FYNNEI. This CDR3 has 15 residues. With 5 bases clipped from V and 5 bases from J, the junction kept 4 bases outside the gene matches. The CDR3 coding sequence is TGTGCCAGCAGTAAAGGGACTAGCGGGAGGAACGAGCAGTACTTC. Translated: CASSKGTSGRNEQYF.

This sequence joins TRBV7-2 and TRBJ2-7; D perhaps matches TRBD2 (7 bases). Trimming took 4 bases from V and 6 from J, leaving 22 bases between them. Germline CDR1 reads SGHTA; CDR2 reads FQGNSA. The CDR3 runs to 16 residues. The CDR3 DNA sequence: TGTGCCAGCAGCTCCCCCGGGGCGGGGGCTGGGGGCGAGCAGTACTTC. This sequence encodes CASSSPGAGAGGEQYF.

V usage is TRBV19 and J usage is TRBJ2-7; D is perhaps TRBD1 (6 bases). The V end lost 2 bases, the J end lost 4 bases, and 15 bases lay between the germline ends. The germline V gene encodes CDR1 LNHDA and CDR2 SQIVND (reference sequence). There are 15 residues in the CDR3. CDR3 region: CASSISHRDGYEQYF. The CDR3 DNA reads TGTGCCAGTAGTATATCTCACAGGGACGGATACGAGCAGTACTTC.

The V and J genes are TRBV10-3 and TRBJ1-3, with D uncertain. V was clipped by 2 bases and J by 0 bases, with 8 bases between them. CDR3 length: 15 amino acids. CDR1 and CDR2 (germline): ENHRY, SYGVKD. The CDR3 is CAISEDKISGNTIYF. In nucleotides, the CDR3 is TGTGCCATCAGTGAGGACAAAATCTCTGGAAACACCATATATTTT.

This clone showed up many times. The V and J genes are TRBV5-4 and TRBJ2-7; 8 bases line up with TRBD1. CDR1 is SGHNT, CDR2 YYREEE, per germline (reference sequence). J was trimmed by 1 base and V by 1 base; bases with no gene match: 7. CDR3 length: 16 residues. CDR3 nucleotides: TGTGCCAGCAGCTTGCCACTGACAGGGGAATCCTACGAGCAGTACTTC. Translated: CASSLPLTGESYEQYF.